Listed below are T cell receptor beta chains from one sample, sequenced in a study of T cells in Graves' hyperthyroidism and ophthalmopathy. TCRdb processed the multiplex PCR reads anew with MiXCR; each CDR3 protein has one entry. Of some 490,000 distinct CDR3 sequences in the sample, around a fifth are singletons; the top ten hold less than 65%. Sequenced sample: blood. The receptors were gathered from an older woman with Graves' ophthalmopathy. CDR3s include the opening cysteine and the closing phenylalanine or tryptophan. The D gene is left open where the match is weak. Not every row has a clone size; where given, it reads once, few, many or a size class.

TRBV6-1	TRBJ2-7	NA	NA	TGTGCCAGCAGTTCCGCCCCTGGGACGCTGGGATTACGGGTGCAGTACTTC	CASSSAPGTLGLRVQYF
TRBV19	TRBJ2-7	NA	TRBD1	TGTGCCAGTAGGGGACCGGGACAGGGGGCCTACGAGCAGTACTTC	CASRGPGQGAYEQYF
TRBV6-4	TRBJ2-2	NA	NA	TGTGCCAGCATCGACAGAGTATTTAGCGGCGCGAACACCGGGGAGCTGCTTTTT	CASIDRVFSGANTGELLF
TRBV11-3	TRBJ2-1	NA	NA	TGTGCCAGCAGCCTTGGGTGGGCAGCCGAGCAGTTCTTC	CASSLGWAAEQFF
TRBV6-1	TRBJ2-4	NA	TRBD1	TGTGCCAGCAGTGAAGGGACAGGGAAAAACATTCAGTACTTC	CASSEGTGKNIQYF
TRBV28	TRBJ2-1	many	TRBD1	TGTGCCCATCCGTGGAAGGGGGCATACAATGAGCAGTTCTTC	CAHPWKGAYNEQFF
TRBV6-1	TRBJ2-1	NA	NA	TGTGCCAGCAGTTCCCAGAGGTCCTACAATGAGCAGTTCTTC	CASSSQRSYNEQFF
TRBV20-1	TRBJ2-7	NA	TRBD2	TGCAGTGCCCCGAGCCCGACTAGCGGGAGCGTCGAGCAGTACTTC	CSAPSPTSGSVEQYF
TRBV6-9	TRBJ2-6	few	NA	TGTGCCAGCAGTTACCCCCAAACTGGGGCCAACGTCCTGACTTTC	CASSYPQTGANVLTF
TRBV7-2	TRBJ1-1	many	NA	TGTGCCAGCAGCGCCCTCTGGCCTCGGGGGACGACTGAAGCTTTCTTT	CASSALWPRGTTEAFF
TRBV9	TRBJ2-5	many	TRBD2	TGTGCCAGCAGCGTAGAAAGCGGGAGGGCCGGAGAGACCCAGTACTTC	CASSVESGRAGETQYF
TRBV5-1	TRBJ2-1	NA	NA	TGCGCCAGCAGCCCTCAGTCCGACAATGAGCAGTTCTTC	CASSPQSDNEQFF
TRBV5-6	TRBJ1-2	NA	TRBD1	TGTGCCAGCAGCTTGGTGGGACAGAACTATGGCTACACCTTC	CASSLVGQNYGYTF
TRBV2	TRBJ2-1	NA	NA	TGTGCCAGCAGTACCCGGGACCTATATGAGCAGTTCTTC	CASSTRDLYEQFF
TRBV10-3	TRBJ2-1	NA	TRBD2	TGTGCCATCAGTGAGGTGGGTAGCGGGCAGGACAATGAGCAGTTCTTC	CAISEVGSGQDNEQFF
TRBV10-3	TRBJ2-3	many	NA	TGTGCCATCAGTGAGAGTGACTCCTGGGAGCGTAAAAAAGATACGCAGTATTTT	CAISESDSWERKKDTQYF
TRBV12-3/TRBV12-4	TRBJ2-7	many	TRBD2	TGTGCCAGCGTTAGTCTGGGGGGGACCTACGAGCAGTACTTC	CASVSLGGTYEQYF
TRBV20-1	TRBJ2-7	NA	TRBD2	TGCAGTGCTAGTTCGCTAGCGGGAGGAGGCATACACGAGCAGTACTTC	CSASSLAGGGIHEQYF
TRBV6-1	TRBJ1-6	few	NA	TGTGCCAGCAGTCTCCACCGCTCTTCACCCCTCCACTTT	CASSLHRSSPLHF
TRBV6-1	TRBJ2-3	few	NA	TGTGCCAGCAGTGAAGTAGAGCGAGATACGCAGTATTTT	CASSEVERDTQYF
TRBV28	TRBJ1-1	few	NA	TGTGCCAGCAGTTTTGCCGGGCCTCCCTTGAACACTGAAGCTTTCTTT	CASSFAGPPLNTEAFF
TRBV20-1	TRBJ2-3	few	TRBD1	TGCAGTGGACGACAGGGGTTCGGAACAGATACGCAGTATTTT	CSGRQGFGTDTQYF
TRBV5-1	TRBJ2-7	NA	NA	TGCGCCAGCAGCTTCGCTAGCGAGTCCTACGAGCAGTACTTC	CASSFASESYEQYF
TRBV15	TRBJ1-6	few	NA	TGTGCCACCAGCAGAGATTTCGGAACAGGGTGGAATTCACCCCTCCACTTT	CATSRDFGTGWNSPLHF
TRBV12-3/TRBV12-4	TRBJ1-4	few	TRBD1	TGTGCCAGCAGTTCGGGACAGGGGACAAAACTGTTTTTT	CASSSGQGTKLFF
TRBV18	TRBJ1-1	NA	NA	TGTGCCAGCTCACCACAAGCGGGACACCCGAACACTGAAGCTTTCTTT	CASSPQAGHPNTEAFF
TRBV9	TRBJ2-1	few	NA	TGTGCCAGCAGCCCTCTAGGGGGGAGTAAGAATGAGCAGTTCTTC	CASSPLGGSKNEQFF
TRBV10-3	TRBJ2-1	many	TRBD2	TGTGCCATCAGTGAGGGACTAGCGGACAATGAGCAGTTCTTC	CAISEGLADNEQFF
TRBV20-1	TRBJ2-2	NA	NA	TGCAGTGCTAGTCGGGGGCTTACCGGGGAGCTGTTTTTT	CSASRGLTGELFF
TRBV7-2	TRBJ2-7	NA	NA	TGTGCCAGCAGCTCTTGGATGGAGCAGTACTTC	CASSSWMEQYF